A selection of T cell receptor beta chains follows, all from one sample in a study of blood T cell repertoires in COVID-19. Some clones are missing from TCRdb's copy, which holds only in-frame ones; the method was immunoSEQ multiplex PCR. The sample has over 200,000 clones; about nine tenths are singletons. Sequencing was carried out using PBMCs or T cells enriched from blood (not recorded which). The receptors derive from a woman in her 30s with acute COVID-19. Both conserved end residues are part of each CDR3. Each record gives: clone size, V gene, J gene, D gene, CDR3 DNA, CDR3 protein. D genes are given only for firm matches. Size tells how often a clone was seen (once, few, many) or the class of an expanded clone, and some rows leave it out.

>few|TRBV2|TRBJ2-1|TRBD2
TGTGCCAGCTTTGGAACTAGCGGGGGTCTGGGCAATGAGCAGTTCTTC
CASFGTSGGLGNEQFF
>NA|TRBV18|TRBJ1-1|TRBD1
TGTGCCAGCACAAGACAGGGGATGAACACTGAAGCTTTCTTT
CASTRQGMNTEAFF
>NA|TRBV29-1|TRBJ1-2|TRBD1
TGCAGCGTTGAGTTAGACAGGGTAAACGGCTACACCTTC
CSVELDRVNGYTF
>once|TRBV20-1|TRBJ2-1|NA
TGCAGTGCTAGAGAAGACGGGGAGCAGTTCTTC
CSAREDGEQFF
>NA|TRBV7-6|TRBJ2-5|TRBD1
TGTGCCAGCAGCGAGTCCTGGACAGGGATGCAAGAGACCCAGTACTTC
CASSESWTGMQETQYF
>NA|TRBV11-2|TRBJ2-7|TRBD1
TGTGCCAGCAGTGATACGACGGCTGACCGGGACAGGGTTCTCTCTCGAAAGTCCGAGCAGTACTTC
CASSDTTADRDRVLSRKSEQYF
>few|TRBV7-3|TRBJ1-2|TRBD1
TGTGCCAGCAGCCCTCAGGGACAGGGCTATGGCTACACCTTC
CASSPQGQGYGYTF
>NA|TRBV7-2|TRBJ2-3|TRBD1
TGTGCCAGCAGCTGGGACAGGGGGCGAGATACGCAGTATTTT
CASSWDRGRDTQYF
>once|TRBV4-1|TRBJ2-7|NA
TGCGCCAGCAGCCAAGTTGGGACAATTACCTCCTACGAGCAGTACTTC
CASSQVGTITSYEQYF
>once|TRBV6-4|TRBJ1-1|NA
TGTGCCAGCAGTGCGCACCCCGAAGGGGGCACTGAAGCTTTCTTT
CASSAHPEGGTEAFF
>NA|TRBV7-7|TRBJ2-7|TRBD1
TGTGCCAGCAGCTTTACCGTACAGGGGGCTAATTCCTACGAGCAGTACTTC
CASSFTVQGANSYEQYF
>NA|TRBV3-1/TRBV3-2|TRBJ2-5|NA
TGTGCCAGCAGCCAAGTAAGCCCCAGAGGGTCTGAGACCCAGTACTTC
CASSQVSPRGSETQYF
>NA|TRBV6-4|TRBJ2-2|TRBD2
TGTGCCAGCAGTGGACTAGCGGGGGGCACCGGGGAGCTGTTTTTT
CASSGLAGGTGELFF
>NA|TRBV18|TRBJ1-6|TRBD1
TGTGCCAGCTCACCGGGACAGGGGGTTTCACCCCTCCACTTT
CASSPGQGVSPLHF
>NA|TRBV7-3|TRBJ2-1|NA
TGTGCCAGCAGCTTTGGTAGCACCAATGAGCAGTTCTTC
CASSFGSTNEQFF